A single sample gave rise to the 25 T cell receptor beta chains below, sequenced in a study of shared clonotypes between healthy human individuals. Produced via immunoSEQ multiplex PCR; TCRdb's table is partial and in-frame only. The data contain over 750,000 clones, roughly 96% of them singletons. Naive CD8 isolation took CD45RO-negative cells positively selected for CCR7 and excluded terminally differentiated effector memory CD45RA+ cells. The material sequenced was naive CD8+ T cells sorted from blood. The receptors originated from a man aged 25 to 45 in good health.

The CDR3 bases are TGTGCCAGCAGCCCGAAACGGACGGGCTCCTACGAGCAGTACTTC. Amino acid sequence: CASSPKRTGSYEQYF. The V call is TRBV7-9, the J call TRBJ2-7; no reliable D call. Germline values: CDR1 SEHNR, CDR2 FQNEAQ (reference sequence). This CDR3 region has 15 residues. Trimming took 5 bases from V and 0 from J, leaving 14 bases between them.

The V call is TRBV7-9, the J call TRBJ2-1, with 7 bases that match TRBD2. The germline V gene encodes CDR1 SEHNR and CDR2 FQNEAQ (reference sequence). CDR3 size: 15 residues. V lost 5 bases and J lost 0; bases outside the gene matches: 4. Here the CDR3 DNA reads TGTGCCAGCAGCCCAAGGACTAGCTCCTACAATGAGCAGTTCTTC. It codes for CASSPRTSSYNEQFF.

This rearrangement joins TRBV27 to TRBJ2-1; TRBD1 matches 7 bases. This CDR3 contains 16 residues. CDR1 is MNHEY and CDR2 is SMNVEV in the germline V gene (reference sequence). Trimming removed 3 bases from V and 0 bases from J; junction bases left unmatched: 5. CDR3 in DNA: TGTGCCAGCAGTTTTCTGGACAGGAGCTCCTACAATGAGCAGTTCTTC. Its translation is CASSFLDRSSYNEQFF.

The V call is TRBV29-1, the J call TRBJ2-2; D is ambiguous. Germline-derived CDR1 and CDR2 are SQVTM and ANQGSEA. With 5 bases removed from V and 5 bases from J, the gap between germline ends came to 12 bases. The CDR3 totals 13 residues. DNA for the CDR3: TGCAGCGTTATAGCTGTGGGGACCGGGGAGCTGTTTTTT. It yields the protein CSVIAVGTGELFF.

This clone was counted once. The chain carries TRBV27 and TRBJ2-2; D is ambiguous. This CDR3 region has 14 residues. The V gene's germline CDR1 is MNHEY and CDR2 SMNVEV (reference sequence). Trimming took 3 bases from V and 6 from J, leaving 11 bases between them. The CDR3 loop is CASSFLKGSGELFF. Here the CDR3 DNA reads TGTGCCAGCAGTTTCCTCAAGGGATCCGGGGAGCTGTTTTTT.

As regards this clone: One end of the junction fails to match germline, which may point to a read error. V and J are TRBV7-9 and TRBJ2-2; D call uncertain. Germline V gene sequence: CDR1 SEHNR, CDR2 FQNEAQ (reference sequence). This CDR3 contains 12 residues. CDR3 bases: TGTGCCAGCAGCTTGAACGCCGGGGAGCTGTTTTTT. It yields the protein CASSLNAGELFF. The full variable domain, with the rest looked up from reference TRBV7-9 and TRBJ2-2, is DTGVSQNPRHKITKRGQNVTFRCDPISEHNRLYWYRQTLGQGPEFLTYFQNEAQLEKSRLLSDRFSAERPKGSFSTLEIQRTEQGDSAMYLCASSLNAGELFFGEGSRLTVL.

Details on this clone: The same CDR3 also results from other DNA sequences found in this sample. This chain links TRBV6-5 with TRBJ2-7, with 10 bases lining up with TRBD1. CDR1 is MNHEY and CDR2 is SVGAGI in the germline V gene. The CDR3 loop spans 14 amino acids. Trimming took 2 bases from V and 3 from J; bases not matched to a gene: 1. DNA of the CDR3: TGTGCCAGCAGTTACGGGACAGGGGTCTACGAGCAGTACTTC. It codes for CASSYGTGVYEQYF.

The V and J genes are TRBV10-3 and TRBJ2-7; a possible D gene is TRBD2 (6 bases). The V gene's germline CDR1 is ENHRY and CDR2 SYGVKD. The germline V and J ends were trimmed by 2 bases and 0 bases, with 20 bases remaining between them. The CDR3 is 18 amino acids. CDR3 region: CAISEPVYRRGSSYEQYF. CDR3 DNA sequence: TGTGCCATCAGTGAGCCTGTTTACAGGAGGGGCTCCTCCTACGAGCAGTACTTC.

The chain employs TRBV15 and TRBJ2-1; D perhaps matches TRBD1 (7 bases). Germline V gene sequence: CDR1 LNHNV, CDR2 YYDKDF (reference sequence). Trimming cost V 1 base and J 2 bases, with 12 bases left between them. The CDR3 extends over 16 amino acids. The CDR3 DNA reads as TGTGCCACCAGCAGAGCAGGGGGAGGAGCCTACAATGAGCAGTTCTTC. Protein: CATSRAGGGAYNEQFF.

The chain's CDR3 is CASSLRRGYSNQPQHF. Written as DNA, the CDR3 is TGTGCCAGCAGCTTACGTCGGGGATATAGCAATCAGCCCCAGCATTTT. The chain uses TRBV7-2 and TRBJ1-5; D is uncertain. The CDR3 spans 16 residues. The V end lost 2 bases, the J end lost 0 bases, and 11 bases lay between the germline ends. Germline lookup yields CDR1 SGHTA and CDR2 FQGNSA.

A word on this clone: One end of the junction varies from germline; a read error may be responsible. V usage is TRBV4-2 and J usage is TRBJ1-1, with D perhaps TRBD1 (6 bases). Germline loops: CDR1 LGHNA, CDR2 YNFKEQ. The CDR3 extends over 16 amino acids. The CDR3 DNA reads TGTGCCAGCAGCCAAGATCACGGACGGACAGTACCTTCCCATTCCTTT. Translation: CASSQDHGRTVPSHSF.

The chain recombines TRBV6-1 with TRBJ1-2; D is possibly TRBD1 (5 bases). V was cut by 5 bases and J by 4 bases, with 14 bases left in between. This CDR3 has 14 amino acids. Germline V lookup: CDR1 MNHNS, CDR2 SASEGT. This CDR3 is CASSSTRTPYGYTF. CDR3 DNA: TGTGCCAGCAGTTCAACTCGGACACCCTATGGCTACACCTTC.

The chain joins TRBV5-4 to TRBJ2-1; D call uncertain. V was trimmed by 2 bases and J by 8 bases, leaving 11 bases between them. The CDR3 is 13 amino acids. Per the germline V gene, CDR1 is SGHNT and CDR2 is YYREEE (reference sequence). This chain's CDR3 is CASSFSTPYEQFF. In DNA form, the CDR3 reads TGTGCCAGCAGCTTTAGCACTCCCTATGAGCAGTTCTTC.

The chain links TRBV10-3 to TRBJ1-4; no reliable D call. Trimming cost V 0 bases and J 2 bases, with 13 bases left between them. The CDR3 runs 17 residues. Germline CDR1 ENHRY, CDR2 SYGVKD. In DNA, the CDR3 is TGTGCCATCAGTGAGTCGAGGGATTTTGGGACTAATGAAAAACTGTTTTTT. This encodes CAISESRDFGTNEKLFF.

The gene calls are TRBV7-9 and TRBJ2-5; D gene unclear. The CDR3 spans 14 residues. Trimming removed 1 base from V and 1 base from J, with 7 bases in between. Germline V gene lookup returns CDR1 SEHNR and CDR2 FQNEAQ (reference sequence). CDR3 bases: TGTGCCAGCAGCTTAGGGAACAGCCAAGAGACCCAGTACTTC. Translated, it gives CASSLGNSQETQYF.

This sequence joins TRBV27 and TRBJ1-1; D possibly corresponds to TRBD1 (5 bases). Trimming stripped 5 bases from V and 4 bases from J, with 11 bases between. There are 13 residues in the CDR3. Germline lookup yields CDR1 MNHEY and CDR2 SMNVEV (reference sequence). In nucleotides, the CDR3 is TGTGCCAGCAGTCCCTCAGGGAGCACTGAAGCTTTCTTT. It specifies CASSPSGSTEAFF.

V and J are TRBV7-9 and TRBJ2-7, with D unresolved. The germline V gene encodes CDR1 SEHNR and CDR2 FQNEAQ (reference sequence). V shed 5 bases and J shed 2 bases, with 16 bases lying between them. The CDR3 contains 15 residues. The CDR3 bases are TGTGCCAGCAGCAGCCCGGACGGTATAACCTACGAGCAGTACTTC. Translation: CASSSPDGITYEQYF.

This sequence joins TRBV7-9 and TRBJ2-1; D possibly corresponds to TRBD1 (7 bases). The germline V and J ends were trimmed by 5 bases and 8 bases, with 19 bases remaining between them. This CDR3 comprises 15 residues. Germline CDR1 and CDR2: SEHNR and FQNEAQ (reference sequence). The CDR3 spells CASSDVRGWRDEQFF. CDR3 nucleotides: TGTGCCAGCAGCGATGTCAGGGGGTGGAGGGATGAGCAGTTCTTC.

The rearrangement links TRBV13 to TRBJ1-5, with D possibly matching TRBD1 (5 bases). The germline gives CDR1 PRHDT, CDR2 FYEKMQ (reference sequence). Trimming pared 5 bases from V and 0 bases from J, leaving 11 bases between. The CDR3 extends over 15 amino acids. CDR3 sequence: CASSDRGDSNQPQHF. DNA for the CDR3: TGTGCCAGCAGCGACCGGGGCGATAGCAATCAGCCCCAGCATTTT. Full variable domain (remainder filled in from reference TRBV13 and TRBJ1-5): AAGVIQSPRHLIKEKRETATLKCYPIPRHDTVYWYQQGPGQDPQFLISFYEKMQSDKGSIPDRFSAQQFSDYHSELNMSSLELGDSALYFCASSDRGDSNQPQHFGDGTRLSIL.

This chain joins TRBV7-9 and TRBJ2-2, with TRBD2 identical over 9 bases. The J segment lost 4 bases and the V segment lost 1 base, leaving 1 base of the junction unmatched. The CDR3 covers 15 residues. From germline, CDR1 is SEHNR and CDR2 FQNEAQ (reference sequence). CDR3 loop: CASSLGGRATGELFF. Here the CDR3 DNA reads TGTGCCAGCAGCTTAGGCGGGAGGGCCACCGGGGAGCTGTTTTTT.

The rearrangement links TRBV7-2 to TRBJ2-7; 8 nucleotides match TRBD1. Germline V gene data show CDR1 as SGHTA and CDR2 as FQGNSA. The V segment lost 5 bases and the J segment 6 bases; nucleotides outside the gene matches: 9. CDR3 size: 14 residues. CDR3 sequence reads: CASSAGQGFFEQYF. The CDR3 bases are TGTGCCAGCAGCGCCGGACAGGGATTTTTCGAGCAGTACTTC.

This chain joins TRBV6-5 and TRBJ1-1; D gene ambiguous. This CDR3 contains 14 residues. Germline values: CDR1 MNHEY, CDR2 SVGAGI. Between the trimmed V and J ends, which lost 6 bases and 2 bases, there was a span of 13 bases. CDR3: CASRGLVFNTEAFF. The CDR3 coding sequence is TGTGCCAGCAGAGGGCTTGTCTTCAACACTGAAGCTTTCTTT.

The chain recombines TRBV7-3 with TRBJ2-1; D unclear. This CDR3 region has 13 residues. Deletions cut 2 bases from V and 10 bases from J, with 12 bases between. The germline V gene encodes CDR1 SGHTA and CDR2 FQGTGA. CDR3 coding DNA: TGTGCCAGCAGCTTAGTGCGGCTCGGGGAGCAGTTCTTC. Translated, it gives CASSLVRLGEQFF.

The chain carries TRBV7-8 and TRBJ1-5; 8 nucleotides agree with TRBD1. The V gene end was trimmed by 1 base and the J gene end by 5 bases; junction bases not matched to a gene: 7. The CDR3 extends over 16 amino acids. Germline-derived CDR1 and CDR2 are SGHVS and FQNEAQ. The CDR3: CASSLGFGQGHQPQHF. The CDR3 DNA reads TGTGCCAGCAGCTTAGGCTTTGGACAGGGACATCAGCCCCAGCATTTT.

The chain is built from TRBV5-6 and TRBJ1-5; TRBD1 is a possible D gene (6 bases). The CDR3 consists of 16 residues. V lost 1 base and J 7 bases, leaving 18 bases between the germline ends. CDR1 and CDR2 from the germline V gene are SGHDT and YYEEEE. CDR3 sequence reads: CASSLTQTGLGQPQHF. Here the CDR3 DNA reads TGTGCCAGCAGCTTGACCCAGACAGGATTGGGGCAGCCCCAGCATTTT.